These 16 T cell receptor beta chains came from one sample sequenced in a study of glioma-infiltrating T cells after dendritic cell vaccination. Profiled with immunoSEQ multiplex PCR; TCRdb holds only in-frame clones, not every one. The sample records under 130,000 clones, roughly 80% being singletons. This sample comprised blood, obtained before dendritic cell vaccination. Receptors were obtained from a human donor with glioblastoma.

The rearrangement links TRBV10-1 to TRBJ2-1, with D possibly matching TRBD2 (6 bases). Looked up from germline, CDR1 is WNHNN and CDR2 is SYGVQD (reference sequence). The CDR3 sequence is 14 residues long. The germline V and J ends were trimmed by 5 bases and 7 bases, with 15 bases remaining between them. The CDR3 loop reads CASSPGRPLNEQFF. For the CDR3, the DNA is TGCGCCAGCAGTCCCGGGAGACCTTTGAATGAGCAGTTCTTC.

The chain joins TRBV7-2 to TRBJ1-2; TRBD1 matches 10 bases. The CDR3 contains 14 residues. Germline CDR1 reads SGHTA; CDR2 reads FQGNSA. Losses at the gene ends were 5 bases for V and 4 bases for J; bases not matched to a gene: 4. This CDR3 is CASSPDRGVYGYTF. The CDR3 DNA sequence: TGTGCCAGCAGCCCGGACAGGGGGGTCTATGGCTACACCTTC.

The CDR3 loop reads CASSGLAGGPYNEQFF. The CDR3 DNA sequence: TGTGCCAGCAGCGGACTAGCGGGGGGGCCTTACAATGAGCAGTTCTTC. J is TRBJ2-1 and V is TRBV9; TRBD2 agrees at 14 bases. V lost 3 bases to trimming and J lost 4 bases; unmatched junction nucleotides: 3. Germline loops: CDR1 SGDLS, CDR2 YYNGEE. CDR3 size: 16 residues.

The chain employs TRBV5-1 and TRBJ1-1, with 7 bases lining up with TRBD1. Germline CDR1 reads SGHRS; CDR2 reads YFSETQ. This CDR3 spans 14 amino acids. V trimming: 0 bases; J trimming: 5 bases; junction bases outside the gene matches: 4. In DNA, the CDR3 is TGCGCCAGCAGCTTGGCACAGGGGAGGACTGAAGCTTTCTTT. Protein: CASSLAQGRTEAFF.

This sequence joins TRBV6-1 and TRBJ2-7; tentatively, D is TRBD1 (6 bases). V lost 5 bases and J lost 3, with 14 bases in between. The CDR3 contains 14 residues. Germline assignment: CDR1 MNHNS and CDR2 SASEGT. CDR3 DNA: TGTGCCAGCAGTACCCGGACAGAATACTACGAGCAGTACTTC. Protein: CASSTRTEYYEQYF.

The chain employs TRBV6-5 and TRBJ2-5; D perhaps matches TRBD1 (5 bases). The V gene's germline CDR1 is MNHEY and CDR2 SVGAGI. The CDR3 is 13 residues long. V lost 2 bases to trimming and J lost 2 bases, with 6 bases between them. CDR3 nucleotide sequence: TGTGCCAGCAGTTACGACAGACAAGAGACCCAGTACTTC. Residues: CASSYDRQETQYF.

In its sample, this clone ranks as medium-sized. The V gene is TRBV6-6, the J gene TRBJ2-1; 7 bases are a match to TRBD1. CDR1 and CDR2 from the germline V gene are MNHNY and SVGAGI (reference sequence). The CDR3 sequence is 13 residues long. Trimming cost V 7 bases and J 7 bases; bases outside gene matches: 7. The CDR3 DNA reads TGTGCCAGCACATTGCAGGGGGAGAATGAGCAGTTCTTC. Translated, it gives CASTLQGENEQFF.

The rearrangement joins TRBV5-4 to TRBJ2-4, with D possibly TRBD1 on 6 matching bases. Germline V lookup: CDR1 SGHNT, CDR2 YYREEE (reference sequence). CDR3 size: 15 residues. The V and J ends lost 4 bases and 10 bases respectively, with 21 bases between them. The CDR3 protein is CASSAEGRGTGIQYF. The CDR3, as DNA: TGTGCCAGCAGCGCGGAAGGAAGGGGAACAGGGATTCAGTACTTC.

The sample holds a few counts of this clone. The CDR3 coding sequence is TGTGCCAGCAGCGTAGGTCTAGGGGTAATCTACGAGCAGTACTTC. Amino acids: CASSVGLGVIYEQYF. The genes are TRBV9 and TRBJ2-7; D possibly corresponds to TRBD1 (5 bases). Deletions cut 0 bases from V and 3 bases from J, with 13 bases between. The CDR3 contains 15 residues. Germline CDR1 SGDLS, CDR2 YYNGEE.

This clone occurred once. The rearrangement links TRBV19 to TRBJ1-6; D is undetermined. Germline V lookup: CDR1 LNHDA, CDR2 SQIVND (reference sequence). Trimming took off 3 bases at V and 8 bases at J, with 8 bases between the two ends. This CDR3 contains 13 residues. CDR3 sequence (DNA): TGTGCCAGTAGTATTGACAAATATTCACCCCTCCACTTT. It codes for CASSIDKYSPLHF.

This chain uses TRBV7-9 with TRBJ2-2, with 8 bases that match TRBD2. CDR1 is SEHNR, CDR2 FQNEAQ, per germline (reference sequence). The CDR3 is 15 residues long. With 5 bases clipped from V and 6 bases from J, the junction kept 8 bases outside the gene matches. The CDR3 sequence: CASSPTLGGAGELFF. The CDR3 DNA reads TGTGCCAGCAGCCCCACCCTCGGGGGGGCCGGGGAGCTGTTTTTT.

This chain connects TRBV11-2 to TRBJ2-7; weak D call: TRBD1 (5 bases). Looked up from germline, CDR1 is SGHAT and CDR2 is FQNNGV. The CDR3 has 12 residues. Trimming removed 2 bases from V and 6 bases from J, with 8 bases in between. The CDR3 region has the DNA TGTGCCAGCAGCTTAAGGGGCGGCGAGCAGTACTTC. This gives the protein CASSLRGGEQYF.

The rearrangement links TRBV19 to TRBJ2-1, with a possible D match to TRBD1 (5 bases). Trimming removed 11 bases at V and 0 bases at J, with 8 bases between. The CDR3 is 12 residues long. Germline loops: CDR1 LNHDA, CDR2 SQIVND (reference sequence). CDR3 nucleotide sequence: TGTGCCGCAGGGTCCTCCTACAATGAGCAGTTCTTC. It yields the protein CAAGSSYNEQFF. Together with reference TRBV19 and TRBJ2-1, the CDR3 gives the full variable domain: DGGITQSPKYLFRKEGQNVTLSCEQNLNHDAMYWYRQDPGQGLRLIYYSQIVNDFQKGDIAEGYSVSREKKESFPLTVTSAQKNPTAFYLCAAGSSYNEQFFGPGTRLTVL.

This chain's CDR3 is CASSLETVNTEAFF. In DNA, the CDR3 is TGTGCCAGCAGTCTAGAGACTGTGAACACTGAAGCTTTCTTT. The chain couples TRBV6-5 to TRBJ1-1; no definite D call. Trimming took 5 bases from V and 0 from J, leaving 10 bases between them. Germline V CDR1 and CDR2: MNHEY, SVGAGI. This CDR3 is 14 amino acids long.

The chain employs TRBV27 and TRBJ1-2; 9 bases line up with TRBD1. The trim removed 7 bases at V and 4 bases at J, leaving 7 bases unmatched. This CDR3 has 14 amino acids. Germline CDR1 and CDR2: MNHEY and SMNVEV (reference sequence). The CDR3, as DNA: TGTGCCAGCAATTACAGGGGGCCAGGCTATGGCTACACCTTC. It codes for CASNYRGPGYGYTF.

The V call is TRBV30, the J call TRBJ2-1, with D unresolved. CDR1 and CDR2 from the germline V gene are GTSNPN and SVGIG (reference sequence). This CDR3 comprises 11 residues. Trimming left V 5 bases short and J 8 bases short, with 10 bases between. The CDR3 reads CAWLSSYEQFF. The CDR3 nucleotides are TGTGCCTGGTTGTCGAGCTATGAGCAGTTCTTC.